This T cell receptor (beta chain) appears in the sequencing data of a study of T cell responses to AZD1222 COVID-19 vaccine. Whole-study results and caveats: White British people made up most donors, females outnumbered males, and clonal diversity was possibly underestimated. Without day 14 samples, only post-peak T cell repertoires were studied.

Per germline, CDR1 SGHRS and CDR2 YFSETQ. The J segment lost 8 bases and the V segment lost 3 bases, leaving 10 bases of the junction unmatched. The CDR3 extends over 16 amino acids. Comments on this clone: As yet, its antigen is unknown.

The method was immunoSEQ multiplex PCR; TCRdb's version includes in-frame clones alone and lacks a portion of them. The sample yields about 68,000 clones, about three quarters seen once. The specimen comprised peripheral blood, sampled on day 0 of AZD1222 vaccination. The clonotype was recovered from an adult in good health. The chain uses TRBV5-1 and TRBJ1-6; 8 bases map to TRBD1. The CDR3 DNA follows: TGCGCCAGCAGCTCCTCGGCAGGGGGCGTGGATTCACCCCTCCACTTT. Amino acids: CASSSSAGGVDSPLHF.